These 11 T cell receptor beta chains came from one sample sequenced in a study of cytomegalovirus exposure and HLA in healthy donors. Method: immunoSEQ multiplex PCR; TCRdb's copy keeps in-frame clones and lacks some. The table records about 95,000 clones, 85% of them present only once. The sample consisted of PBMCs. Source of these receptors: a man aged 18 to 35 in good health and CMV-seropositive.

The rearrangement joins TRBV6-5 to TRBJ1-5, with D perhaps TRBD1 (6 bases). Between the trimmed V and J ends, which lost 8 bases and 8 bases, there was a span of 22 bases. From germline, CDR1 is MNHEY and CDR2 SVGAGI. This CDR3 is built from 15 residues. DNA of the CDR3: TGTGCCAGCGCGCGGGGGGCCCCTTACTGGGAGCCCCAGCATTTT. Residues: CASARGAPYWEPQHF.

The chain joins TRBV6-6 to TRBJ2-1; TRBD1 matches 9 bases. Trimming cost V 7 bases and J 7 bases; bases outside gene matches: 14. This CDR3 is built from 16 residues. The V gene's germline CDR1 is MNHNY and CDR2 SVGAGI (reference sequence). CDR3 DNA: TGTGCCAGCACCGATGCACAGGGGGCGGGGGTGAATGAGCAGTTCTTC. This encodes CASTDAQGAGVNEQFF.

This clone was seen only once. The chain links TRBV4-1 to TRBJ2-1, with 11 positions matching TRBD2. CDR3 size: 19 residues. J lost 0 bases, V lost 2 bases, and 9 bases had no gene match. The V gene's germline CDR1 is MGHRA and CDR2 YSYEKL. The CDR3 region has the DNA TGCGCCAGCAGCCAATTCGGGACTAGCGGTTCGAGCTCCTACAATGAGCAGTTCTTC. Protein product: CASSQFGTSGSSSYNEQFF.

The V gene is TRBV18, the J gene TRBJ1-5; D perhaps matches TRBD1 (5 bases). The CDR3 has 15 amino acids. The ends were cut back, 2 bases at V and 2 bases at J, with 10 bases in the middle. Germline values: CDR1 KGHSH, CDR2 LQKENI. The CDR3 region is CASSPMGGGNQPQHF. For the CDR3, the DNA is TGTGCCAGCTCACCAATGGGGGGTGGCAATCAGCCCCAGCATTTT.

The V and J genes are TRBV2 and TRBJ2-3; unclear D gene. The germline CDR1 and CDR2 sequences are SNHLY and FYNNEI. Deletions cut 7 bases from V and 4 bases from J, with 9 bases between. This CDR3 spans 12 amino acids. The CDR3 region has the DNA TGTGCCAGCAAAGAACTCGCAGATACGCAGTATTTT. The encoded protein is CASKELADTQYF.

This clone was detected a few times. The chain links TRBV5-1 to TRBJ1-5, with D uncertain. Trimming cost V 2 bases and J 2 bases, with 5 bases left between them. From germline, CDR1 is SGHRS and CDR2 YFSETQ. CDR3 length equals 13 residues. As DNA, the CDR3 is TGCGCCAGCAGCTTCGGGGGCAATCAGCCCCAGCATTTT. It is translated as CASSFGGNQPQHF.

The table lists this clone with a few counts. The rearrangement links TRBV4-1 to TRBJ2-1; tentatively, D is TRBD2 (6 bases). Germline values: CDR1 MGHRA, CDR2 YSYEKL. This CDR3 is built from 17 residues. V gave up 0 bases and J gave up 8 bases, with 20 bases separating them. The CDR3 DNA reads as TGCGCCAGCAGCCAAGATGAAGGTTCTTACCGGAGGGATGAGCAGTTCTTC. As protein: CASSQDEGSYRRDEQFF.

This clone was counted a few times. The chain links TRBV29-1 to TRBJ2-1, with 8 positions matching TRBD1. This CDR3 has 14 amino acids. The J segment lost 2 bases and the V segment lost 8 bases, leaving 8 bases of the junction unmatched. Per germline, CDR1 SQVTM and CDR2 ANQGSEA. The CDR3 DNA sequence: TGCAGCACCCCTACAGGGGGGCCCTACAATGAGCAGTTCTTC. Translation: CSTPTGGPYNEQFF.

This chain uses TRBV6-1 with TRBJ1-5, with D tentatively TRBD1 (6 bases). Germline CDR1 is MNHNS and CDR2 is SASEGT. V was shortened by 3 bases and J by 6 bases, with 18 bases between the two germline ends. The CDR3 length is 16 residues. CDR3 in DNA: TGTGCCAGCAGTGACTGGGTACGGGGGGGCAGTCAGCCCCAGCATTTT. As protein: CASSDWVRGGSQPQHF.

The rearrangement joins TRBV27 to TRBJ2-6; 11 nucleotides match TRBD1. The CDR3 runs to 18 residues. The junction had 8 bases not matched to a gene; V was cut back by 7 bases and J by 0 bases. The germline V gene has CDR1 MNHEY and CDR2 SMNVEV (reference sequence). The CDR3 here is CASTRTGGDSSGANVLTF. CDR3 DNA sequence: TGTGCCAGCACCCGGACAGGGGGCGACAGCTCTGGGGCCAACGTCCTGACTTTC.

This chain links TRBV7-6 with TRBJ2-6; perhaps TRBD1 as D (6 bases). V lost 4 bases, J lost 0 bases, and 16 bases lay in between. The CDR3 covers 18 residues. The germline gives CDR1 SGHVS, CDR2 FNYEAQ. As DNA, the CDR3 is TGTGCCAGCAGCTGGTTAGGGGGACCAAACTCTGGGGCCAACGTCCTGACTTTC. Protein product: CASSWLGGPNSGANVLTF.